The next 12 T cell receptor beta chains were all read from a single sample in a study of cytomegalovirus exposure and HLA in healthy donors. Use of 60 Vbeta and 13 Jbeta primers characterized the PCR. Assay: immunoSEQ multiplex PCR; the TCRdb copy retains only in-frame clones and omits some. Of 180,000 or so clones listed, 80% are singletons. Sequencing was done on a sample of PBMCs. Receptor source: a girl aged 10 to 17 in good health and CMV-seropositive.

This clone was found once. The CDR3 region is CASSSGLAVYNEQFF. Written as DNA, the CDR3 is TGTGCCAGCAGCTCCGGACTAGCGGTCTACAATGAGCAGTTCTTC. The V gene is TRBV11-1, the J gene TRBJ2-1; 10 bases are a match to TRBD2. The CDR3 extends over 15 amino acids. CDR1 is SGHAT, CDR2 FQDESV, per germline (reference sequence). V lost 4 bases to trimming and J lost 3 bases; unmatched junction nucleotides: 3. Complete variable domain (other parts from reference TRBV11-1 and TRBJ2-1): EAEVAQSPRYKITEKSQAVAFWCDPISGHATLYWYRQILGQGPELLVQFQDESVVDDSQLPKDRFSAERLKGVDSTLKIQPAELGDSAMYLCASSSGLAVYNEQFFGPGTRLTVL.

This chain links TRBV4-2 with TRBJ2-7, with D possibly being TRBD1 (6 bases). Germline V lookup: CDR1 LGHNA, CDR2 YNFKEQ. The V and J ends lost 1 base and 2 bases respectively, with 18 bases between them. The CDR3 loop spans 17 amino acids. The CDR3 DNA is TGTGCCAGCAGCCAAGCAGGCCCAGGGGACGGGGCCTACGAGCAGTACTTC. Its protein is CASSQAGPGDGAYEQYF.

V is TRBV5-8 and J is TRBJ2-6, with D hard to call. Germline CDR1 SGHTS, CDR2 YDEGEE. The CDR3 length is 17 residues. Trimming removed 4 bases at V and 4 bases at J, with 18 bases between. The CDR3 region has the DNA TGTGCCAGCAGCCCTTTGGTCTCCCCGGTGGGGGCCAACGTCCTGACTTTC. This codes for CASSPLVSPVGANVLTF. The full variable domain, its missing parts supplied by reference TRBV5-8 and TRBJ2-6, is EAGVTQSPTHLIKTRGQQATLRCSPISGHTSVYWYQQALGLGLQFLLWYDEGEERNRGNFPPRFSGRQFPNYSSELNVNALELEDSALYLCASSPLVSPVGANVLTFGAGSRLTVL.

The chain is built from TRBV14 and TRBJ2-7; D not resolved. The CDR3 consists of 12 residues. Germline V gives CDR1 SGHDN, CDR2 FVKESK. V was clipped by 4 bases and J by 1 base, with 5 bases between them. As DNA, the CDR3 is TGTGCCAGCAGCCCGTCTTCCTACGAGCAGTACTTC. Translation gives CASSPSSYEQYF.

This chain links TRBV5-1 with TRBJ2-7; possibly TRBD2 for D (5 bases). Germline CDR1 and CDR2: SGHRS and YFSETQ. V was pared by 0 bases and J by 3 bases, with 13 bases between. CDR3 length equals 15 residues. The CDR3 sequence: CASSLGVTTNYEQYF. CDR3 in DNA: TGCGCCAGCAGCTTGGGGGTGACTACAAACTACGAGCAGTACTTC.

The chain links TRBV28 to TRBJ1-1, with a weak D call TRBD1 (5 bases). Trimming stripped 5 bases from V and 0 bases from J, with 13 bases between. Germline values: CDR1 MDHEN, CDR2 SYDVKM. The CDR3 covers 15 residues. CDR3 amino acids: CASSTGGSMNTEAFF. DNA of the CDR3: TGTGCCAGCAGTACCGGGGGATCCATGAACACTGAAGCTTTCTTT.

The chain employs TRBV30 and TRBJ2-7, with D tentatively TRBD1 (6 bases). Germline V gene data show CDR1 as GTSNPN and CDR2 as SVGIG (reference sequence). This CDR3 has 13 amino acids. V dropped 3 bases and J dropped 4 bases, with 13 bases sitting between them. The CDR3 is CAWSFGQLYEQYF. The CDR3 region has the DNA TGTGCCTGGAGCTTCGGACAGCTTTACGAGCAGTACTTC.

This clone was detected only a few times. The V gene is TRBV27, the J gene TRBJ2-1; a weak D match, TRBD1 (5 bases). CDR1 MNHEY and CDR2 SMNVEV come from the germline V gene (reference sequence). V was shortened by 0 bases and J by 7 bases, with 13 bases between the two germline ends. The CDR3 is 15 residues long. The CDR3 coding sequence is TGTGCCAGCAGTTTATCTAGCAGGGTGGGGAATGAGCAGTTCTTC. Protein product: CASSLSSRVGNEQFF.

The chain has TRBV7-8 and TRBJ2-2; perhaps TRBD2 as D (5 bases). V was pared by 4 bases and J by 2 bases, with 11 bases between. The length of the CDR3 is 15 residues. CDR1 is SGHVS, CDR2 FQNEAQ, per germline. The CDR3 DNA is TGTGCCAGCAGCTCCCAGAGGGATAACACCGGGGAGCTGTTTTTT. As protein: CASSSQRDNTGELFF.

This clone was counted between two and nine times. CDR3 residues: CASSSPQRNTGELFF. CDR3 coding DNA: TGTGCCAGCAGCTCCCCGCAGCGGAACACCGGGGAGCTGTTTTTT. J is TRBJ2-2 and V is TRBV7-9, with no clear D. Germline lookup yields CDR1 SEHNR and CDR2 FQNEAQ (reference sequence). This CDR3 spans 15 amino acids. V was shortened by 4 bases and J by 1 base, with 10 bases between the two germline ends.

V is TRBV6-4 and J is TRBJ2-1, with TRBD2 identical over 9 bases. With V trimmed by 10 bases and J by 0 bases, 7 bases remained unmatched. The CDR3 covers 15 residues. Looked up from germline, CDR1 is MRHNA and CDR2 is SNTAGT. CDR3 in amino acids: CATKLTSGSYNEQFF. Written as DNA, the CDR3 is TGTGCCACCAAATTGACTAGCGGCTCCTACAATGAGCAGTTCTTC.

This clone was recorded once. Written as DNA, the CDR3 is TGTGCCAGCAGCTTGGGTACCCGACAGGGAGGTGACTATGGCTACACCTTC. Its translation is CASSLGTRQGGDYGYTF. The chain employs TRBV5-8 and TRBJ1-2; 7 bases match TRBD1. This CDR3 has 17 amino acids. Germline trimming cut 0 bases from V and 3 bases from J; bases unmatched to any gene: 11. Germline loops: CDR1 SGHTS, CDR2 YDEGEE.